This entry is about one T cell receptor beta chain. Its antigen is undetermined. Germline V lookup: CDR1 KGHSH, CDR2 LQKENI. The CDR3 consists of 15 residues. V lost 4 bases and J 0 bases, leaving 12 bases between the germline ends. This sample stems from a study of T cell responses to AZD1222 COVID-19 vaccine. The study, taken as a whole, reports: Seropositive status at baseline applied to only 6 or 7 AZD1222 recipients.

Libraries were prepared by immunoSEQ multiplex PCR; TCRdb keeps only in-frame clonotypes and omits some of them. Altogether more than 90,000 clones are present, about 80% being singletons, with the ten largest covering around 9.9%. The TCR originated in an adult in good health. The specimen comprised peripheral blood, sampled on day 0 of AZD1222 vaccination. The chain recombines TRBV18 with TRBJ1-2, with D unclear. The CDR3 loop reads CASSLDGTPNYGYTF. The CDR3 nucleotides read TGTGCCAGCTCACTAGACGGAACCCCTAACTATGGCTACACCTTC.